The next 21 T cell receptor beta chains were all read from a single sample in a study of T cells after yellow fever vaccination. Using its own MiXCR run on the 5' RACE reads, TCRdb lists one record per CDR3 protein. The sample includes about 430,000 distinct CDR3 sequences, roughly 20% of them seen just once. Sequenced here: PBMCs, sampled before the yellow fever booster vaccination. These receptors came from a man aged 18-30 years who received the YFV17D yellow fever vaccine.

The rearrangement uses TRBV7-9 and TRBJ1-2; D might be TRBD1 (5 bases). This CDR3 region has 14 residues. V lost 5 bases, J lost 6 bases, and 16 bases lay in between. The germline V gene encodes CDR1 SEHNR and CDR2 FQNEAQ (reference sequence). CDR3 DNA: TGTGCCAGCAGCGAACAGGTTTTTGGGGATGGCTACACCTTC. It yields the protein CASSEQVFGDGYTF.

V is TRBV20-1 and J is TRBJ2-2; D not certain. This CDR3 region has 13 residues. CDR1 and CDR2 (germline): DFQATT, SNEGSKA (reference sequence). The ends were cut back, 3 bases at V and 4 bases at J, with 9 bases in the middle. CDR3 nucleotide sequence: TGCAGTGCTAGCCAACGGGTCACCGGGGAGCTGTTTTTT. It specifies CSASQRVTGELFF.

J is TRBJ2-3 and V is TRBV5-1; TRBD2 matches at 12 bases. CDR3 size: 15 residues. V was pared by 4 bases and J by 9 bases, with 9 bases of the junction left unmatched. From germline, CDR1 is SGHRS and CDR2 YFSETQ. CDR3 DNA sequence: TGCGCCAGCAGCGCGACTAGCGGGGGTCCCCGGACGCAGTATTTT. Protein sequence: CASSATSGGPRTQYF.

The table lists this clonotype with a few counts. The chain has TRBV5-5 and TRBJ2-7; D is perhaps TRBD1 (6 bases). This CDR3 region has 16 residues. In germline, CDR1 is SGHKS, CDR2 YYEKEE (reference sequence). V dropped 2 bases and J dropped 3 bases, with 18 bases sitting between them. CDR3 nucleotide sequence: TGTGCCAGCAGCTTCGGTTCCGGGACAATAAGCTACGAGCAGTACTTC. Amino acids: CASSFGSGTISYEQYF.

This clonotype was seen only a few times. This chain joins TRBV15 and TRBJ2-7; D is possibly TRBD1 (6 bases). This CDR3 contains 15 residues. Trimming shortened V by 0 bases and J by 2 bases, and 11 bases separated the two germline ends. Germline V gene lookup returns CDR1 LNHNV and CDR2 YYDKDF (reference sequence). For the CDR3, the DNA is TGTGCCACCAGCAGAGATCTTAACAGGGCCTACGAGCAGTACGTC. This codes for CATSRDLNRAYEQYV.

A few counts support this clonotype. Written as DNA, the CDR3 is TGTGCCAGCAGCCATGGACAGCAGAACACTGAAGCTTTCTTT. Translation gives CASSHGQQNTEAFF. The chain employs TRBV3-1 and TRBJ1-1, with a weak D call TRBD1 (6 bases). This CDR3 has 14 amino acids. Germline loops: CDR1 LGHDT, CDR2 YNNKEL (reference sequence). V was shortened by 3 bases and J by 1 base, with 9 bases between the two germline ends.

This clonotype was picked up many times. The V gene is TRBV7-8, the J gene TRBJ1-1; TRBD1 might be the D (5 bases). The CDR3 runs 13 residues. CDR1 and CDR2 (germline): SGHVS, FQNEAQ. V was trimmed by 5 bases and J by 0 bases, leaving 7 bases between them. CDR3 nucleotide sequence: TGTGCCAGCAGCACCAGGGTGAACACTGAAGCTTTCTTT. Translated, it gives CASSTRVNTEAFF.

This chain connects TRBV12-3 or TRBV12-4 to TRBJ1-2; TRBD1 is a possible D gene (6 bases). The CDR3 contains 14 residues. V lost 8 bases to trimming and J lost 0 bases, with 13 bases between them. This CDR3 is CASGNREANYGYTF. CDR3 nucleotide sequence: TGTGCCAGCGGTAACAGGGAAGCTAACTATGGCTACACCTTC.

This clonotype was seen more than once but under ten times. The genes are TRBV7-9 and TRBJ2-1; the D is unclear. Per germline, CDR1 SEHNR and CDR2 FQNEAQ (reference sequence). This CDR3 comprises 11 residues. Trimming stripped 6 bases from V and 9 bases from J, with 9 bases between. In nucleotides, the CDR3 is TGTGCCAGCAGAGATCTTAGTGAGCAGTTCTTC. This encodes CASRDLSEQFF.

This rearrangement joins TRBV6-1 to TRBJ2-2; D uncertain. The CDR3 spans 15 residues. Germline V gene lookup returns CDR1 MNHNS and CDR2 SASEGT. V shed 3 bases and J shed 5 bases, with 13 bases lying between them. CDR3 region: CASSDLGSLTGELFF. Written as DNA, the CDR3 is TGTGCCAGCAGTGATTTAGGGTCGCTGACCGGGGAGCTGTTTTTT.

This chain connects TRBV6-2 or TRBV6-3 to TRBJ2-3; D gene ambiguous. The ends were cut back, 2 bases at V and 2 bases at J, with 17 bases in the middle. CDR1 MNHEY and CDR2 SVGEGT come from the germline V gene. The CDR3 is 17 amino acids. CDR3 in DNA: TGTGCCAGCAGTTACCTCGGACGGACCACTCACACAGATACGCAGTATTTT. Its translation is CASSYLGRTTHTDTQYF.

This clonotype has only one observation. The genes are TRBV20-1 and TRBJ1-5; D gene uncertain. The CDR3 contains 13 residues. The V end was cut by 6 bases, the J end by 7 bases, with 16 bases between. Germline V gene lookup returns CDR1 DFQATT and CDR2 SNEGSKA (reference sequence). The CDR3 nucleotides read TGCAGTGCCTTGCCGGGCGGGCACCAGCCCCAGCATTTT. This translates into CSALPGGHQPQHF.

This clonotype was counted only a few times. In DNA, the CDR3 is TGTGCCAGCAGCACTACACCGCGCGGTAATTCACCCCTCCACTTT. Its translation is CASSTTPRGNSPLHF. The chain carries TRBV5-5 and TRBJ1-6; D gene unclear. The CDR3 loop spans 15 amino acids. Between the trimmed V and J ends, which lost 4 bases and 6 bases, there was a span of 14 bases. CDR1 SGHKS and CDR2 YYEKEE come from the germline V gene (reference sequence).

The J gene is TRBJ2-1, the V gene TRBV5-1; unclear D gene. V was shortened by 1 base and J by 0 bases, with 8 bases between the two germline ends. The CDR3 covers 15 residues. Germline CDR1 is SGHRS and CDR2 is YFSETQ. This CDR3 reads CASSLSHNSYNEQFF. In DNA form, the CDR3 reads TGCGCCAGCAGCTTGTCTCACAACTCCTACAATGAGCAGTTCTTC. The full variable domain, in which reference TRBV5-1 and TRBJ2-1 provide the parts outside the CDR3, is KAGVTQTPRYLIKTRGQQVTLSCSPISGHRSVSWYQQTPGQGLQFLFEYFSETQRNKGNFPGRFSGRQFSNSRSEMNVSTLELGDSALYLCASSLSHNSYNEQFFGPGTRLTVL.

The rearrangement joins TRBV4-2 to TRBJ2-3; D is uncertain. V lost 0 bases and J 4 bases, leaving 8 bases between the germline ends. The CDR3 consists of 14 residues. Per the germline V gene, CDR1 is LGHNA and CDR2 is YNFKEQ. CDR3 in DNA: TGTGCCAGCAGCCAAGATTCGTACGCAGATACGCAGTATTTT. Amino acid sequence: CASSQDSYADTQYF.

The genes are TRBV28 and TRBJ2-1; 8 bases agree with TRBD1. The CDR3 is 12 amino acids. V shed 11 bases, J shed 16 bases, and the junction held 16 bases outside the gene matches. Germline V gene lookup returns CDR1 MDHEN and CDR2 SYDVKM. CDR3 nucleotide sequence: TGTGCCGCCTCCGGGGCCGGGACAGGCGTCTTCTTC. Translating gives CAASGAGTGVFF.

Only a few counts were recorded for this clonotype. V usage is TRBV5-1 and J usage is TRBJ2-7; D may be TRBD1 or TRBD2 (5 bases each). Germline assignment: CDR1 SGHRS and CDR2 YFSETQ. The CDR3 is 14 residues long. V was cut by 0 bases and J by 9 bases, with 16 bases left in between. The CDR3: CASSLDVGGRVQYF. CDR3 DNA: TGCGCCAGCAGCTTGGATGTTGGGGGAAGGGTGCAGTACTTC.

The chain employs TRBV5-6 and TRBJ2-5; D possibly corresponds to TRBD1 (6 bases). V was cut by 4 bases and J by 4 bases, with 14 bases left in between. The CDR3 consists of 14 residues. Germline values: CDR1 SGHDT, CDR2 YYEEEE. The CDR3 reads CASSPTGFRETQYF. The DNA for the CDR3 is TGTGCCAGCAGCCCTACAGGGTTTCGAGAGACCCAGTACTTC.

The chain links TRBV2 to TRBJ2-3; 11 positions match TRBD1. V shed 6 bases, J shed 6 bases, and the junction held 11 bases outside the gene matches. CDR1 and CDR2 (germline): SNHLY, FYNNEI. The CDR3 totals 16 residues. The CDR3 reads CASRWTGGPPPDTQYF. The CDR3, as DNA: TGTGCCAGCAGATGGACAGGGGGCCCCCCGCCTGATACGCAGTATTTT.

This chain uses TRBV9 with TRBJ2-3; 7 bases are shared with TRBD1. The CDR3 sequence is 17 residues long. After removal of 4 bases from V and 3 bases from J, the junction contained 14 bases not matched to a gene. Per the germline V gene, CDR1 is SGDLS and CDR2 is YYNGEE. The CDR3 nucleotides are TGTGCCAGCAGCTCATCGGTGGGGACAGTGGGGACAGATACGCAGTATTTT. It codes for CASSSSVGTVGTDTQYF.

This clonotype was seen repeatedly, ten times or more. The genes are TRBV7-9 and TRBJ2-7; no definite D call. The V end was cut by 5 bases, the J end by 1 base, with 3 bases between. This CDR3 is built from 11 residues. From germline, CDR1 is SEHNR and CDR2 FQNEAQ (reference sequence). CDR3 sequence (DNA): TGTGCCAGCAGCCTGTCCTACGAGCAGTACTTC. Translating gives CASSLSYEQYF.